These 30 T cell receptor beta chains originate from one sample sequenced in a study of cytomegalovirus exposure and HLA in healthy donors. Primers for the PCR totalled 60 Vbeta and 13 Jbeta. TCRdb keeps only in-frame clones here, not all; method: immunoSEQ multiplex PCR. This table has approximately 240,000 clones, 70% to 80% appearing once. Sequences were obtained from PBMCs. The receptors were gathered from a woman aged 60-70 years in good health and CMV-seropositive.

The CDR3 DNA is TGTGCCAGCAAACGAGTAGCGGGGGTTTACAATGAGCAGTTCTTC. Protein sequence: CASKRVAGVYNEQFF. This chain uses TRBV2 with TRBJ2-1; 9 positions agree with TRBD2. The CDR3 covers 15 residues. The germline gives CDR1 SNHLY, CDR2 FYNNEI. J gave up 4 bases and V 7 bases, and 8 bases lay outside the gene matches. Full variable domain (remainder filled in from reference TRBV2 and TRBJ2-1): EPEVTQTPSHQVTQMGQEVILRCVPISNHLYFYWYRQILGQKVEFLVSFYNNEISEKSEIFDDQFSVERPDGSNFTLKIRSTKLEDSAMYFCASKRVAGVYNEQFFGPGTRLTVL.

This rearrangement joins TRBV19 to TRBJ1-5; D not certain. Looked up from germline, CDR1 is LNHDA and CDR2 is SQIVND (reference sequence). Deletions cut 1 base from V and 4 bases from J, with 11 bases between. This CDR3 comprises 15 residues. The CDR3 here is CASSIGRHLNQPQHF. CDR3 in DNA: TGTGCCAGTAGTATAGGGCGGCATTTAAATCAGCCCCAGCATTTT.

V is TRBV6-4 and J is TRBJ2-7; 9 bases fit TRBD2. CDR1 and CDR2 from the germline V gene are MRHNA and SNTAGT. J gave up 4 bases and V 6 bases, and 22 bases lay outside the gene matches. The CDR3 consists of 19 residues. The CDR3 sequence is CASSRGCSGGLTRLYEQYF. DNA of the CDR3: TGTGCCAGCAGCCGGGGGTGCAGCGGGGGGCTTACTAGGTTATACGAGCAGTACTTC.

The chain employs TRBV4-1 and TRBJ2-7; TRBD1 matches 8 bases. V lost 3 bases and J lost 6; bases outside the gene matches: 10. Germline CDR1 MGHRA, CDR2 YSYEKL. The CDR3 is 15 amino acids. The CDR3 spells CASSHPDRENGEQYF. As DNA, the CDR3 is TGCGCCAGCAGCCACCCGGACAGGGAAAACGGCGAGCAGTACTTC.

The genes are TRBV7-8 and TRBJ1-1; 8 bases match TRBD1. The CDR3 sequence is 18 residues long. After removal of 0 bases from V and 5 bases from J, the junction contained 14 bases not matched to a gene. CDR1 SGHVS and CDR2 FQNEAQ come from the germline V gene. CDR3 sequence (DNA): TGTGCCAGCAGCTTAGCATACCCACAGGGGGTTGGTGGGACTGAAGCTTTCTTT. Its translation is CASSLAYPQGVGGTEAFF.

The V gene is TRBV7-6, the J gene TRBJ2-2, with 8 positions matching TRBD2. Germline CDR1 reads SGHVS; CDR2 reads FNYEAQ. V gave up 4 bases and J gave up 2 bases; unmatched junction bases: 18. The CDR3 sequence is 20 residues long. CDR3 sequence reads: CASSSRSLAGRGANTGELFF. DNA of the CDR3: TGTGCCAGCAGCTCTAGGAGCCTAGCCGGGCGGGGGGCAAACACCGGGGAGCTGTTTTTT.

The sample holds a few counts of this clone. This rearrangement joins TRBV11-2 to TRBJ2-1; a weak D match, TRBD1 (6 bases). The CDR3 length is 15 residues. Germline assignment: CDR1 SGHAT and CDR2 FQNNGV. V was trimmed by 3 bases and J by 12 bases, leaving 21 bases between them. CDR3 nucleotides: TGTGCCAGCAGCTTCCAGAGGTCCTCGCAGGGGAGGCAGTTCTTC. Translation gives CASSFQRSSQGRQFF.

In nucleotides, the CDR3 is TGTGCCAGCTCACCACCTAGCGGGAGTCCCTACGAGCAGTACTTC. This codes for CASSPPSGSPYEQYF. The rearrangement uses TRBV18 and TRBJ2-7, with 9 positions matching TRBD2. The V gene end was trimmed by 0 bases and the J gene end by 2 bases; junction bases not matched to a gene: 2. This CDR3 contains 15 residues. Germline values: CDR1 KGHSH, CDR2 LQKENI. The full variable domain, completed using reference TRBV18 and TRBJ2-7, is NAGVMQNPRHLVRRRGQEARLRCSPMKGHSHVYWYRQLPEEGLKFMVYLQKENIIDESGMPKERFSAEFPKEGPSILRIQQVVRGDSAAYFCASSPPSGSPYEQYFGPGTRLTVT.

The chain is built from TRBV5-1 and TRBJ1-5; maybe TRBD1 (5 bases). V gave up 0 bases and J gave up 2 bases, with 9 bases separating them. This CDR3 region has 15 residues. CDR1 is SGHRS, CDR2 YFSETQ, per germline. The CDR3 sequence is CASSLEGSGNQPQHF. As DNA, the CDR3 is TGCGCCAGCAGCTTGGAGGGGTCGGGCAATCAGCCCCAGCATTTT.

The chain joins TRBV5-4 to TRBJ2-1, with 13 bases lining up with TRBD2. From germline, CDR1 is SGHNT and CDR2 YYREEE (reference sequence). V was clipped by 4 bases and J by 7 bases; unmatched bases: 5. The CDR3 is made up of 15 amino acids. This CDR3 is CASSGLAGAENEQFF. CDR3 DNA: TGTGCCAGCAGCGGACTAGCGGGAGCCGAAAATGAGCAGTTCTTC. The full variable domain, rest sourced from reference TRBV5-4 and TRBJ2-1, is ETGVTQSPTHLIKTRGQQVTLRCSSQSGHNTVSWYQQALGQGPQFIFQYYREEENGRGNFPPRFSGLQFPNYSSELNVNALELDDSALYLCASSGLAGAENEQFFGPGTRLTVL.

The V call is TRBV6-1, the J call TRBJ1-3; D gene uncertain. V lost 1 base and J 0 bases, leaving 4 bases between the germline ends. There are 14 residues in the CDR3. CDR1 is MNHNS, CDR2 SASEGT, per germline. For the CDR3, the DNA is TGTGCCAGCAGTGAAGGGCTCTCTGGAAACACCATATATTTT. Residues: CASSEGLSGNTIYF.

This clone was observed a single time. J is TRBJ2-7 and V is TRBV6-5; 9 bases line up with TRBD1. Germline values: CDR1 MNHEY, CDR2 SVGAGI. The CDR3 loop spans 13 amino acids. Trimming removed 5 bases from V and 5 bases from J; junction bases left unmatched: 4. Written as DNA, the CDR3 is TGTGCCAGCAGTCCGGGACAGGGCGACGAGCAGTACTTC. It is translated as CASSPGQGDEQYF.

The CDR3 coding sequence is TGTGCCAGCTCACTAACAAAGGACAGCTTGAACACTGAAGCTTTCTTT. Translated, it gives CASSLTKDSLNTEAFF. This chain connects TRBV18 to TRBJ1-1; D might be TRBD1 (6 bases). V was pared by 4 bases and J by 0 bases, with 15 bases between. This CDR3 region has 16 residues. Germline loops: CDR1 KGHSH, CDR2 LQKENI.

The chain couples TRBV9 to TRBJ2-5, with D unclear. This CDR3 is 13 amino acids long. Trimming took 0 bases from V and 3 from J, leaving 6 bases between them. Looked up from germline, CDR1 is SGDLS and CDR2 is YYNGEE. CDR3 bases: TGTGCCAGCAGCGTAGCTACAGAAGAGACCCAGTACTTC. It specifies CASSVATEETQYF. Together with reference TRBV9 and TRBJ2-5, the CDR3 gives the full variable domain: DSGVTQTPKHLITATGQRVTLRCSPRSGDLSVYWYQQSLDQGLQFLIQYYNGEERAKGNILERFSAQQFPDLHSELNLSSLELGDSALYFCASSVATEETQYFGPGTRLLVL.

The chain uses TRBV30 and TRBJ1-2; TRBD1 agrees at 8 bases. The V segment lost 2 bases and the J segment 6 bases; nucleotides outside the gene matches: 8. CDR1 and CDR2 (germline): GTSNPN, SVGIG (reference sequence). The CDR3 sequence is 14 residues long. The CDR3 DNA follows: TGTGCCTGGAGTCCTCCCGGCAGGGGGCATGGCTACACCTTC. It is translated as CAWSPPGRGHGYTF.

This chain links TRBV7-9 with TRBJ2-3; D remains unclear. Germline values: CDR1 SEHNR, CDR2 FQNEAQ (reference sequence). The CDR3 is 13 amino acids. The V end was cut by 3 bases, the J end by 1 base, with 5 bases between. The CDR3 bases are TGTGCCAGCAGCTTGTCGGGCACAGATACGCAGTATTTT. Protein sequence: CASSLSGTDTQYF.

This rearrangement joins TRBV7-3 to TRBJ2-2; no firm D call. Trimming removed 5 bases from V and 4 bases from J, with 11 bases in between. This CDR3 comprises 14 residues. Per the germline V gene, CDR1 is SGHTA and CDR2 is FQGTGA. The CDR3 coding sequence is TGTGCCAGCAGCGTAGACGGGTCCACCGGGGAGCTGTTTTTT. It translates to CASSVDGSTGELFF.

The gene calls are TRBV19 and TRBJ2-5; 8 positions match TRBD2. The germline V gene has CDR1 LNHDA and CDR2 SQIVND (reference sequence). The CDR3 is 16 amino acids. V shed 3 bases, J shed 2 bases, and the junction held 8 bases outside the gene matches. CDR3 nucleotides: TGTGCCAGTAGTATGACGGGGGGGGAGACTCAAGAGACCCAGTACTTC. This encodes CASSMTGGETQETQYF.

CDR3: CASSLSGAGANEKLFF. The DNA for the CDR3 is TGTGCCAGCAGTTTATCTGGGGCAGGAGCTAATGAAAAACTGTTTTTT. This chain links TRBV28 with TRBJ1-4; maybe TRBD1 (5 bases). The CDR3 length is 16 residues. Per germline, CDR1 MDHEN and CDR2 SYDVKM. V was cut by 1 base and J by 3 bases, with 12 bases left in between. The variable domain in full, completed from reference TRBV28 and TRBJ1-4, reads DVKVTQSSRYLVKRTGEKVFLECVQDMDHENMFWYRQDPGLGLRLIYFSYDVKMKEKGDIPEGYSVSREKKERFSLILESASTNQTSMYLCASSLSGAGANEKLFFGSGTQLSVL.

V and J are TRBV7-9 and TRBJ2-3, with D maybe TRBD2 (5 bases). Per the germline V gene, CDR1 is SEHNR and CDR2 is FQNEAQ (reference sequence). The CDR3 has 15 amino acids. V was cut by 1 base and J by 4 bases, with 12 bases left in between. Here the CDR3 DNA reads TGTGCCAGCAGCTTAGAGGGAGCCCGGGCAGATACGCAGTATTTT. Translating it yields CASSLEGARADTQYF.

The rearrangement uses TRBV4-1 and TRBJ1-6, with D perhaps matching TRBD1 (6 bases). Between the trimmed V and J ends, which lost 1 base and 6 bases, there was a span of 16 bases. CDR1 MGHRA and CDR2 YSYEKL come from the germline V gene. CDR3 size: 17 residues. The CDR3 DNA sequence: TGCGCCAGCAGCCAAGGGAGGGGAGGGGGAGTTAATTCACCCCTCCACTTT. As protein: CASSQGRGGGVNSPLHF.

The V gene is TRBV2, the J gene TRBJ2-7, with unresolved D. The V gene's germline CDR1 is SNHLY and CDR2 FYNNEI. This CDR3 is built from 14 residues. The V end lost 7 bases, the J end lost 2 bases, and 15 bases lay between the germline ends. CDR3 in amino acids: CASKTWQEPYEQYF. CDR3 nucleotides: TGTGCCAGCAAAACCTGGCAGGAACCCTACGAGCAGTACTTC.

The genes are TRBV5-8 and TRBJ2-7; 9 nucleotides agree with TRBD2. CDR1 and CDR2 from the germline V gene are SGHTS and YDEGEE. With 3 bases clipped from V and 3 bases from J, the junction kept 4 bases outside the gene matches. The CDR3 is made up of 14 amino acids. The CDR3 DNA reads as TGTGCCAGCAGCTCTAGCGGGGTGAACTACGAGCAGTACTTC. Residues: CASSSSGVNYEQYF.

Worth noting for this clone: The junction shows a germline mismatch at one end, possibly a read error. V usage is TRBV7-9 and J usage is TRBJ1-5, with D possibly matching TRBD1 (6 bases). The CDR3 runs 13 residues. The germline V gene encodes CDR1 SEHNR and CDR2 FQNEAQ (reference sequence). The CDR3 here is CSSSFQGRQPQHF. The CDR3 DNA reads TGTTCCAGCAGCTTTCAGGGGAGACAGCCCCAGCATTTT.

The V call is TRBV2, the J call TRBJ1-4; 7 bases map to TRBD1. This CDR3 contains 13 residues. The V gene end was trimmed by 6 bases and the J gene end by 4 bases; junction bases not matched to a gene: 2. The germline V gene encodes CDR1 SNHLY and CDR2 FYNNEI. CDR3: CASRGQLNEKLFF. CDR3 in DNA: TGTGCCAGCAGGGGACAGCTTAATGAAAAACTGTTTTTT.

The chain has TRBV10-3 and TRBJ2-1; 8 bases agree with TRBD2. The CDR3 loop spans 14 amino acids. From germline, CDR1 is ENHRY and CDR2 SYGVKD. The V gene end was trimmed by 8 bases and the J gene end by 9 bases; junction bases not matched to a gene: 12. CDR3 protein: CAIHPGAGEGEQFF. CDR3 sequence (DNA): TGTGCCATCCACCCTGGAGCGGGAGAGGGTGAGCAGTTCTTC.

The J gene is TRBJ1-1, the V gene TRBV5-1, with 11 bases fitting TRBD1. Germline lookup yields CDR1 SGHRS and CDR2 YFSETQ. Trimming cost V 2 bases and J 5 bases; bases outside gene matches: 5. The CDR3 runs to 15 residues. The CDR3 protein is CASSFTGQGGTEAFF. The CDR3 nucleotides read TGCGCCAGCAGCTTCACGGGACAGGGGGGAACTGAAGCTTTCTTT.

The chain uses TRBV6-1 and TRBJ1-4; TRBD1 matches 9 bases. The CDR3 covers 15 residues. CDR1 is MNHNS and CDR2 is SASEGT in the germline V gene. The V gene end was trimmed by 6 bases and the J gene end by 8 bases; junction bases not matched to a gene: 10. CDR3 sequence reads: CASREQGALGEKLFF. The CDR3 nucleotides read TGTGCCAGCAGAGAACAGGGGGCCCTGGGGGAAAAACTGTTTTTT.

This clone has only a few counts. The chain links TRBV6-1 to TRBJ1-2; D is ambiguous. The CDR3 spans 12 residues. In germline, CDR1 is MNHNS, CDR2 SASEGT. Between the trimmed V and J ends, which lost 5 bases and 0 bases, there was a span of 4 bases. The CDR3: CASSSSNYGYTF. CDR3 coding DNA: TGTGCCAGCAGTTCTTCTAACTATGGCTACACCTTC.

The chain combines TRBV7-3 with TRBJ2-2, with 12 nucleotides matching TRBD2. This CDR3 region has 17 residues. V shed 2 bases and J 5 bases; nucleotides not matched to a gene: 6. From germline, CDR1 is SGHTA and CDR2 FQGTGA. The chain's CDR3 is CASSLSLAGGQTGELFF. In nucleotides, the CDR3 is TGTGCCAGCAGCTTATCGCTAGCGGGGGGGCAAACCGGGGAGCTGTTTTTT.